The present TCR beta chain was sequenced within a study of graft-versus-host responses after intestinal transplantation. Study-level background: Induction with anti-thymocyte globulin, then tacrolimus and steroids for around three years, was given to all recipients.

About this clone: Its antigen is currently unknown.

CDR1 is SGHAT and CDR2 is FQDESV in the germline V gene (reference sequence). V lost 4 bases and J 5 bases, leaving 3 bases between the germline ends. The CDR3 runs 11 residues. Method: immunoSEQ multiplex PCR; TCRdb's copy keeps in-frame clones and lacks some. The repertoire holds about 120,000 clones, with roughly 93% as singletons. This TCR was sampled from a human donor who received an intestinal transplant. The material sequenced was unstimulated CD4+ T cells sorted from spleen or lymph node cells, taken before intestinal transplant. This sequence joins TRBV11-1 and TRBJ2-1; unclear D gene. In DNA form, the CDR3 reads TGTGCCAGCAGCTACAACAATGAGCAGTTCTTC. Translating gives CASSYNNEQFF.